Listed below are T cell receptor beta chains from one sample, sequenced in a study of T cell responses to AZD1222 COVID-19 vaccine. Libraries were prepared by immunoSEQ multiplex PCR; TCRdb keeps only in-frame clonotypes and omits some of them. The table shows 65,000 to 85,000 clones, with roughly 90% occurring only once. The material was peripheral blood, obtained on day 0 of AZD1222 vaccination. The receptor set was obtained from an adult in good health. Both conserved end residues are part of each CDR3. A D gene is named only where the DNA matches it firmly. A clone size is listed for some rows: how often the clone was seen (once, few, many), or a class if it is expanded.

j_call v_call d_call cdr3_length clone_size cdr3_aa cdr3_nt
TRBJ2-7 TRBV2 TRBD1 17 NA CASSEVGQGTITGEQYF TGTGCCAGCAGTGAAGTGGGACAGGGTACTATTACCGGCGAGCAGTACTTC
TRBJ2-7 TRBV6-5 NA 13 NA CASRSNGAYEQYF TGTGCCAGCAGGTCCAACGGAGCCTACGAGCAGTACTTC
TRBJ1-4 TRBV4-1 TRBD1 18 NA CASSSLPGTGGQGEKLFF TGCGCCAGCAGCTCCCTCCCCGGGACAGGGGGGCAAGGAGAAAAACTGTTTTTT
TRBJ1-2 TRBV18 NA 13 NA CASSPGARYGYTF TGTGCCAGCTCACCAGGGGCACGATACGGCTACACCTTC
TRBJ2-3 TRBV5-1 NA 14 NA CASSFSDSTDTQYF TGCGCCAGCAGCTTTAGCGATAGCACAGATACGCAGTATTTT
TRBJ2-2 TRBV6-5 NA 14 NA CASSYPERAGELFF TGTGCCAGCAGTTACCCCGAACGGGCCGGGGAGCTGTTTTTT
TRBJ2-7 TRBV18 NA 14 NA CASSPGQPLHEQYF TGTGCCAGCTCACCAGGCCAGCCCCTCCACGAGCAGTACTTC
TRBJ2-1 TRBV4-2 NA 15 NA CASSQERLAYNEQFF TGTGCCAGCAGCCAAGAACGACTAGCCTACAATGAGCAGTTCTTC
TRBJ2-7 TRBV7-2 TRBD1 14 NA CASSGDRSSYEQYF TGTGCCAGCAGCGGGGACAGGTCCTCCTACGAGCAGTACTTC
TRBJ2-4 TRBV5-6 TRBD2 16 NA CASSLLAGGHRNIQYF TGTGCCAGCAGCCTTCTAGCGGGGGGTCATAGAAACATTCAGTACTTC
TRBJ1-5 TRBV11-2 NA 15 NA CASSPPGTSNQPQHF TGTGCCAGCAGCCCTCCGGGGACTAGCAATCAGCCCCAGCATTTT
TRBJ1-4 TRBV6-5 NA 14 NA CASRRRPDNEKLFF TGTGCCAGCAGGCGACGACCCGATAATGAAAAACTGTTTTTT
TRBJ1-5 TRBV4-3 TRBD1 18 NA CASSQEWDSEYSNQPQHF TGCGCCAGCAGCCAAGAATGGGACAGCGAATATAGCAATCAGCCCCAGCATTTT
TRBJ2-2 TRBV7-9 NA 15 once CASSEIDRVAGELFF TGTGCCAGCAGCGAGATCGACAGAGTCGCCGGGGAGCTGTTTTTT
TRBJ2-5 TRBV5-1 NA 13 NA CASSDSKGETQYF TGCGCCAGCAGCGATAGCAAGGGGGAAACCCAGTACTTC
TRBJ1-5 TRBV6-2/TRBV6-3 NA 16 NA CASSYISWYSNQPQHF TGTGCCAGCAGTTATATCTCGTGGTATAGCAATCAGCCCCAGCATTTT
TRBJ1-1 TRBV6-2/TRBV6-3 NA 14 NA CASSYPPRNTEAFF TGTGCCAGCAGTTACCCTCCCAGGAACACTGAAGCTTTCTTT
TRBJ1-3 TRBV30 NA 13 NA CAWSITLGNTIYF TGTGCCTGGAGTATAACCTTAGGAAACACCATATATTTT
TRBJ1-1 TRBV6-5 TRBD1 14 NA CASSLTGGGPEAFF TGTGCCAGCAGTTTGACAGGGGGCGGCCCTGAAGCTTTCTTT
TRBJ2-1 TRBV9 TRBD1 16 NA CASSMRRDRVNNEQFF TGTGCCAGCAGCATGCGCCGGGACAGGGTAAACAATGAGCAGTTCTTC
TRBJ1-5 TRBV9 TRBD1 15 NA CASASGTGGGQPQHF TGTGCCAGCGCCTCCGGGACAGGGGGAGGTCAGCCCCAGCATTTT
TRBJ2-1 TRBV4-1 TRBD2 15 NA CASSPGLAGYNEQFF TGCGCCAGCAGCCCCGGACTAGCGGGGTACAATGAGCAGTTCTTC
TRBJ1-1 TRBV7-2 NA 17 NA CASSPGAGGFMNTEAFF TGTGCCAGCAGCCCAGGCGCGGGGGGATTTATGAACACTGAAGCTTTCTTT
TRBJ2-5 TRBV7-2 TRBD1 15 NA CASSLGSGGVETQYF TGTGCCAGCAGCTTGGGTTCAGGGGGCGTGGAGACCCAGTACTTC
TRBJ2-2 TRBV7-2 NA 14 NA CASSSPRAGLELFF TGTGCCAGCAGCTCTCCCAGGGCAGGGCTGGAGCTGTTTTTT
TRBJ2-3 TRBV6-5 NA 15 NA CASSYSRKSTDTQYF TGTGCCAGCAGTTACTCGCGGAAGAGCACAGATACGCAGTATTTT